These 12 T cell receptor beta chains came from one sample sequenced in a study of shared T cell receptors in the human thymus. Assay used: immunoSEQ multiplex PCR; TCRdb lists only in-frame clones, some missing. Of around 340,000 clones in the sample, approximately 95% are singletons; the top ten hold roughly 0.02%. Sequenced input: thymocytes. These receptors all come from a human donor.

The genes are TRBV5-1 and TRBJ2-7; tentatively, D is TRBD2 (7 bases). This CDR3 region has 14 residues. The V gene lost 1 base and the J gene lost 7 bases, with 15 bases spanning the gap. Germline V gene sequence: CDR1 SGHRS, CDR2 YFSETQ. In DNA form, the CDR3 reads TGCGCCAGCAGCTTGTTCGGGGGGCCGGGGGAGCAGTACTTC. Its translation: CASSLFGGPGEQYF.

This sequence joins TRBV7-9 and TRBJ1-2; the D gene is possibly TRBD1 (5 bases). The CDR3 extends over 13 amino acids. V was pared by 3 bases and J by 8 bases, with 13 bases between. The V gene's germline CDR1 is SEHNR and CDR2 FQNEAQ (reference sequence). CDR3 in amino acids: CASSFVGARGYTF. Here the CDR3 DNA reads TGTGCCAGCAGCTTTGTCGGGGCGAGGGGCTACACCTTC.

The chain recombines TRBV19 with TRBJ2-7; either TRBD1 or TRBD2 may fit D (5 bases each). Germline V CDR1 and CDR2: LNHDA, SQIVND (reference sequence). The CDR3 length is 15 residues. The V end lost 11 bases, the J end lost 5 bases, and 25 bases lay between the germline ends. This CDR3 reads CAGRGGRGNNHEQYF. DNA for the CDR3: TGTGCCGGGAGAGGTGGTAGGGGCAATAACCACGAGCAGTACTTC.

The chain employs TRBV7-3 and TRBJ2-5; maybe TRBD2 (5 bases). Germline CDR1 SGHTA, CDR2 FQGTGA. This CDR3 has 16 amino acids. V lost 5 bases to trimming and J lost 1 base, with 17 bases between them. The DNA for the CDR3 is TGTGCCAGCAGCCCCCGGGTGGGAGCGTCCCAAGAGACCCAGTACTTC. Translation gives CASSPRVGASQETQYF.

The chain couples TRBV29-1 to TRBJ2-5; 9 bases agree with TRBD2. This CDR3 contains 18 residues. V trimming: 0 bases; J trimming: 3 bases; junction bases outside the gene matches: 14. Germline V gene sequence: CDR1 SQVTM, CDR2 ANQGSEA. The chain's CDR3 is CSVEDPERTREGEETQYF. In DNA form, the CDR3 reads TGCAGCGTTGAAGATCCGGAGAGGACGCGGGAGGGCGAAGAGACCCAGTACTTC.

The chain recombines TRBV10-3 with TRBJ1-1, with 7 bases fitting TRBD1. The CDR3 has 16 amino acids. The V segment lost 7 bases and the J segment 7 bases; nucleotides outside the gene matches: 18. In germline, CDR1 is ENHRY, CDR2 SYGVKD. The CDR3 bases are TGTGCCATCACAAAAGGGACAGACACCCCCCACATTGAAGCTTTCTTT. Translated: CAITKGTDTPHIEAFF.

V and J are TRBV5-6 and TRBJ2-1; 10 bases are a match to TRBD2. V lost 3 bases and J lost 3; bases outside the gene matches: 3. The CDR3 spans 15 residues. Germline loops: CDR1 SGHDT, CDR2 YYEEEE. As DNA, the CDR3 is TGTGCCAGCAGCTCCAGCGGGAGGGACTACAATGAGCAGTTCTTC. Its protein is CASSSSGRDYNEQFF.

The rearrangement uses TRBV12-5 and TRBJ2-1; 7 positions match TRBD2. The CDR3 extends over 15 amino acids. With V trimmed by 3 bases and J by 5 bases, 7 bases remained unmatched. Germline V gene data show CDR1 as LGHNT and CDR2 as FRNRAP. CDR3 DNA: TGTGCTAGTGGTTTTGGCGGGAGTGTGGACAATGAGCAGTTCTTC. This translates into CASGFGGSVDNEQFF.

The chain carries TRBV5-6 and TRBJ1-4; D ambiguous. The CDR3 is 16 amino acids. The V end lost 2 bases, the J end lost 0 bases, and 11 bases lay between the germline ends. Germline V lookup: CDR1 SGHDT, CDR2 YYEEEE. This CDR3 reads CASSFGRVPTNEKLFF. CDR3 bases: TGTGCCAGCAGCTTCGGACGGGTTCCAACTAATGAAAAACTGTTTTTT.

For the CDR3, the DNA is TGTGCCAGCAGCCCGAGCAGGACAGGAGATCCCGACACCGGGGAGCTGTTTTTT. Protein product: CASSPSRTGDPDTGELFF. This rearrangement joins TRBV5-6 to TRBJ2-2, with 7 nucleotides matching TRBD1. Germline CDR1 is SGHDT and CDR2 is YYEEEE. The CDR3 consists of 18 residues. J was trimmed by 3 bases and V by 4 bases; bases with no gene match: 15.

The chain joins TRBV21-1 to TRBJ2-1; the table's D gene call, TRBD2, was not cross checked with the DNA. TRBV21-1 is a documented pseudogene. The CDR3 length is 18 residues. The CDR3 is CASSKSGGERAMENEQFF. CDR3 in DNA: TGTGCCAGCAGCAAATCGGGGGGAGAGCGGGCAATGGAAAATGAGCAGTTCTTC.

This chain uses TRBV2 with TRBJ2-7; D is possibly TRBD2 (6 bases). Trimming removed 7 bases at V and 7 bases at J, with 23 bases between. The CDR3 totals 15 residues. In germline, CDR1 is SNHLY, CDR2 FYNNEI. The CDR3 sequence: CASKFIRDFSWEQYF. The CDR3 DNA reads as TGTGCCAGCAAATTCATCCGGGACTTCTCATGGGAGCAGTACTTC.